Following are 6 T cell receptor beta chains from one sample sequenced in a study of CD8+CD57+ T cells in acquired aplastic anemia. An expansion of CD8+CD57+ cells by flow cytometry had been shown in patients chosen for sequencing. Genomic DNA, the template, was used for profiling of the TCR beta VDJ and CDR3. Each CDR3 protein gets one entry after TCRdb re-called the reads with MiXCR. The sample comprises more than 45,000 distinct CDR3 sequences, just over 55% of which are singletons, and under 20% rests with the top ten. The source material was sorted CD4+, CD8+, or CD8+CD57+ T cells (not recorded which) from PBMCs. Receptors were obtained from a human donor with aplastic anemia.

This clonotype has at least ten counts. The CDR3 spells CASSQGQGGQYF. The DNA of the CDR3 is TGCGCCAGCAGCCAAGGGCAGGGTGGGCAGTACTTC. The chain combines TRBV4-3 with TRBJ2-7, with a weak D call TRBD1 (5 bases). Germline V gene data show CDR1 as LGHNA and CDR2 as YSLEER. With 1 base removed from V and 9 bases from J, the gap between germline ends came to 10 bases. The CDR3 consists of 12 residues.

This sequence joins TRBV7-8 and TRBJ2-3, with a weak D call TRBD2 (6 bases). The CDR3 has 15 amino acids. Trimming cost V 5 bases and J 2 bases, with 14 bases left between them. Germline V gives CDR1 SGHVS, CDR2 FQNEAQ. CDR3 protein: CASSLGGRNTDTQYF. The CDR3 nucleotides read TGTGCCAGCAGCCTCGGGGGACGGAACACAGATACGCAGTATTTT.

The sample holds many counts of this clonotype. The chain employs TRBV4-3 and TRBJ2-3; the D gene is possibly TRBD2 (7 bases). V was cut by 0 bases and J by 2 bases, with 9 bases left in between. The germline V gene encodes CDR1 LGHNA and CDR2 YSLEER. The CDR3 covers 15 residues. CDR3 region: CASSQEAGATDTQYF. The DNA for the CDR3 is TGCGCCAGCAGCCAAGAGGCGGGGGCCACAGATACGCAGTATTTT.

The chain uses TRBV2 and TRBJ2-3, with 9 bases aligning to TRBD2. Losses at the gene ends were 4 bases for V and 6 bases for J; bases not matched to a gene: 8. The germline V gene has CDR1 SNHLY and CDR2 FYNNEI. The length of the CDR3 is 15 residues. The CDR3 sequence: CASSGGGAGTDTQYF. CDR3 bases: TGTGCCAGCAGTGGCGGGGGGGCCGGGACGGATACGCAGTATTTT.

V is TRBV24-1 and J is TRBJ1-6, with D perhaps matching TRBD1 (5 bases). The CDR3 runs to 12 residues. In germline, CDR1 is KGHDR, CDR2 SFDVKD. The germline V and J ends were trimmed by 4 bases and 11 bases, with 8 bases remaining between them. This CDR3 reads CATSEGPPPLHF. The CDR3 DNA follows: TGTGCCACCAGTGAGGGACCGCCACCCCTCCACTTT.

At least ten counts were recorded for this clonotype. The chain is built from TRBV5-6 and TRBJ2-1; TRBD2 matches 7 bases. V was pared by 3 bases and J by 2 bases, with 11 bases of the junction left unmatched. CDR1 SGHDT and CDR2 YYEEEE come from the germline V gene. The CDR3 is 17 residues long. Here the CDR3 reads CASSYSTGGKPYNEQFF. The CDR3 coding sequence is TGTGCCAGCAGCTACTCCACCGGGGGGAAACCCTACAATGAGCAGTTCTTC.